This T cell receptor (beta chain) emerged from a study of blood T cell repertoires in COVID-19. At the level of the study: The United States, Italy and Spain were the sources of the acute and convalescent COVID-19 samples. From T cells, B-cell-depleted T cells, or PBMCs came the material, which was cDNA or gDNA.

Note on this clone: It may be a read error: a sequence one base away is much more abundant.

Under the authors' procedure: It was from reference gene primer amplification that nucleated cell counts were estimated. Repertoires were generated with immunoSEQ multiplex PCR, while TCRdb's copy carries only in-frame clones and drops some. V and J calls and clone size are those listed in that table; D and trimming were worked out from the DNA. Seen here are roughly 100,000 clones, 87% observed once, and the top ten hold approximately 10%. Trimming at V came to 6 bases and at J to 8 bases, leaving 7 bases not matched to a gene. The CDR3 has 14 residues. CDR1 is MNHEY and CDR2 is SVGAGI in the germline V gene.

Sample: peripheral blood. The receptor's source is a woman in her 30s with acute or convalescent COVID-19. The genes are TRBV6-5 and TRBJ1-4; 9 nucleotides align to TRBD1. The CDR3 DNA is TGTGCCAGCAGGCCGGGACAGGGTTGGGAAAAACTGTTTTTT. Protein sequence: CASRPGQGWEKLFF.